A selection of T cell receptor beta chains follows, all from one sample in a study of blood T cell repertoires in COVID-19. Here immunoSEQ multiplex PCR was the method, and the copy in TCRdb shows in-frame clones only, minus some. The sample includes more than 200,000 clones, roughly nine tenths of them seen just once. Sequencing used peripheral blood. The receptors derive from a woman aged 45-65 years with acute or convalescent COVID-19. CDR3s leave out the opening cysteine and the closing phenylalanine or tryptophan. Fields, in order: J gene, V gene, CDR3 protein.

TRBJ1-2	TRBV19	ASSIGRILPLYGYT
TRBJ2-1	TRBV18	ASSASGGYNEQF
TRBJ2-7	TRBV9	ASSVAPTSGGAYEQY
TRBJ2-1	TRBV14	ASSRASGSFNEQF
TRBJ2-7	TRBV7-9	ASSVLPYEQY
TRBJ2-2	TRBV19	ASIPPRYTGELF
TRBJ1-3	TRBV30	AYRGGGNTIY
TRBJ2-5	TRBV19	ASSSAGETQY
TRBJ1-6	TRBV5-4	ASSSTGKGGSPLH
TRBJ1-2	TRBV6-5	ASSSPRGYGYT